One sample yielded the 21 T cell receptor beta chains listed below, sequenced in a study of cytomegalovirus exposure and HLA in healthy donors listed by TCRdb under 2017. The library relied on the immunoSEQ multiplex PCR assay. A mixture of 60 forward primers for TCR Vbeta segments and 13 reverse primers for TCR Jbeta segments was used in the multiplex PCR. The clones in this table, taken by TCRdb from immuneACCESS, are in-frame only. Not every clone is retained; where verified, under half of the shortfall comes from an unresolved V gene, and the cause of the rest is unknown. The sample profile shows fewer than 95,000 clones; roughly 69% of them were found once. The top ten hold about 6.7% of the sample. Sequenced: PBMCs. These receptors were taken from a woman aged 25 to 45 in good health and CMV-seronegative.

V and J are TRBV7-9 and TRBJ2-1; a weak D match, TRBD2 (6 bases). V dropped 5 bases and J dropped 3 bases, with 14 bases sitting between them. This CDR3 spans 15 amino acids. Germline-derived CDR1 and CDR2 are SEHNR and FQNEAQ (reference sequence). CDR3: CASSPPAGLYNEQFF. CDR3 DNA: TGTGCCAGCAGCCCCCCAGCGGGCCTCTACAATGAGCAGTTCTTC.

The CDR3 sequence: CASSFQGLSGANVLTF. DNA for the CDR3: TGCGCCAGCAGCTTTCAGGGGCTCTCTGGGGCCAACGTCCTGACTTTC. The V and J genes are TRBV5-1 and TRBJ2-6; D is perhaps TRBD1 (6 bases). The CDR3 loop spans 16 amino acids. V lost 2 bases, J lost 0 bases, and 9 bases lay in between. The germline V gene encodes CDR1 SGHRS and CDR2 YFSETQ.

The V and J genes are TRBV10-3 and TRBJ1-5; D may be TRBD1 (6 bases). Trimming cost V 11 bases and J 5 bases, with 16 bases left between them. Germline-derived CDR1 and CDR2 are ENHRY and SYGVKD. CDR3 length: 13 amino acids. The CDR3 DNA is TGTGCCGTCACCTGGGACATCGATCAGCCCCAGCATTTT. This encodes CAVTWDIDQPQHF.

This clone was picked up a small number of times. The chain employs TRBV5-1 and TRBJ2-5; D may be TRBD1 (6 bases). V lost 4 bases and J 5 bases, leaving 21 bases between the germline ends. In germline, CDR1 is SGHRS, CDR2 YFSETQ. The CDR3 totals 16 residues. CDR3 sequence: CASSVHRASLPETQYF. For the CDR3, the DNA is TGCGCCAGCAGCGTACACAGGGCATCTCTTCCCGAGACCCAGTACTTC. The full variable domain, rest sourced from reference TRBV5-1 and TRBJ2-5, is KAGVTQTPRYLIKTRGQQVTLSCSPISGHRSVSWYQQTPGQGLQFLFEYFSETQRNKGNFPGRFSGRQFSNSRSEMNVSTLELGDSALYLCASSVHRASLPETQYFGPGTRLLVL.

This clone was counted between two and nine times. The V call is TRBV19, the J call TRBJ2-3; TRBD1 agrees at 8 bases. The trim removed 5 bases at V and 2 bases at J, leaving 9 bases unmatched. This CDR3 spans 16 amino acids. Looked up from germline, CDR1 is LNHDA and CDR2 is SQIVND (reference sequence). As DNA, the CDR3 is TGTGCCAGTAGTCTATGGACAGGGTATCCCACAGATACGCAGTATTTT. This translates into CASSLWTGYPTDTQYF.

The genes are TRBV5-1 and TRBJ2-7, with D perhaps matching TRBD2 (5 bases). The germline V gene encodes CDR1 SGHRS and CDR2 YFSETQ. V gave up 0 bases and J gave up 2 bases, with 15 bases separating them. The CDR3 is made up of 16 amino acids. As DNA, the CDR3 is TGCGCCAGCAGCTTGGGAACCGGGGTCCAGGCCTACGAGCAGTACTTC. The encoded protein is CASSLGTGVQAYEQYF.

This clone was counted a few times. The chain recombines TRBV5-1 with TRBJ2-7; TRBD1 might be the D (5 bases). CDR1 and CDR2 from the germline V gene are SGHRS and YFSETQ. V dropped 4 bases and J dropped 0 bases, with 11 bases sitting between them. There are 14 residues in the CDR3. DNA for the CDR3: TGCGCCAGCAGCCCACCGGACAACTCCTACGAGCAGTACTTC. This translates into CASSPPDNSYEQYF.

This clone has a handful of counts. The chain joins TRBV28 to TRBJ1-1, with D hard to call. The germline V gene encodes CDR1 MDHEN and CDR2 SYDVKM. V shed 3 bases and J shed 1 base, with 9 bases lying between them. The CDR3 has 14 residues. The DNA of the CDR3 is TGTGCCAGCAGTTTTACCTTAGAGAACACTGAAGCTTTCTTT. This codes for CASSFTLENTEAFF. The full variable domain, rest sourced from reference TRBV28 and TRBJ1-1, is DVKVTQSSRYLVKRTGEKVFLECVQDMDHENMFWYRQDPGLGLRLIYFSYDVKMKEKGDIPEGYSVSREKKERFSLILESASTNQTSMYLCASSFTLENTEAFFGQGTRLTVV.

This chain links TRBV7-6 with TRBJ2-1; weak D call: TRBD2 (6 bases). This CDR3 has 12 amino acids. The V and J ends lost 4 bases and 14 bases respectively, with 15 bases between them. The V gene's germline CDR1 is SGHVS and CDR2 FNYEAQ. This chain's CDR3 is CASSSTAGREFF. For the CDR3, the DNA is TGTGCCAGCAGCTCCACCGCGGGACGGGAGTTCTTC.

The chain carries TRBV19 and TRBJ1-5, with D maybe TRBD1 (6 bases). CDR1 LNHDA and CDR2 SQIVND come from the germline V gene (reference sequence). Trimming removed 9 bases at V and 7 bases at J, with 19 bases between. The CDR3 has 14 amino acids. The CDR3 coding sequence is TGTGCCAGCGGAAGGGAGGGGGTAGTACAGCCCCAGCATTTT. Translated, it gives CASGREGVVQPQHF.

The chain couples TRBV9 to TRBJ2-3; 9 positions agree with TRBD2. Looked up from germline, CDR1 is SGDLS and CDR2 is YYNGEE. This CDR3 contains 17 residues. Trimming removed 3 bases from V and 0 bases from J; junction bases left unmatched: 8. CDR3 in amino acids: CASSAGGSGGSTDTQYF. The CDR3 bases are TGTGCCAGCAGCGCCGGGGGTAGCGGGGGTAGCACAGATACGCAGTATTTT.

The chain employs TRBV5-4 and TRBJ1-1, with TRBD1 as a possible D gene (5 bases). There are 15 residues in the CDR3. Germline CDR1 and CDR2: SGHNT and YYREEE (reference sequence). The germline V and J ends were trimmed by 0 bases and 8 bases, with 17 bases remaining between them. The CDR3 reads CASSLEGRGGREAFF. CDR3 DNA sequence: TGTGCCAGCAGCTTGGAGGGGCGGGGGGGAAGGGAAGCTTTCTTT.

V and J are TRBV21-1 and TRBJ1-2. TRBV21-1 is given as a pseudogene. The CDR3 length is 16 residues. CDR3 sequence: CASSKVSARLGYGYTF. The CDR3 DNA reads TGTGCCAGCAGCAAAGTTTCAGCGAGGCTGGGCTATGGCTACACCTTC.

This clone was seen a few times. The CDR3 region has the DNA TGTGCCAGCAGCTTAGCCCTCCCCGGCGGCGGAGGGGAAAAACTGTTTTTT. Protein: CASSLALPGGGGEKLFF. The V gene is TRBV7-2, the J gene TRBJ1-4; D remains ambiguous. Germline values: CDR1 SGHTA, CDR2 FQGNSA. The CDR3 length is 17 residues. Trimming stripped 0 bases from V and 8 bases from J, with 19 bases between.

V is TRBV9 and J is TRBJ2-3, with 8 bases aligning to TRBD2. The length of the CDR3 is 16 residues. The J segment lost 3 bases and the V segment lost 0 bases, leaving 6 bases of the junction unmatched. The germline gives CDR1 SGDLS, CDR2 YYNGEE. The CDR3 spells CASSVAGTRGTDTQYF. CDR3 DNA: TGTGCCAGCAGCGTAGCCGGGACTAGAGGGACAGATACGCAGTATTTT.

This clone was found a few times. The chain links TRBV7-3 to TRBJ1-1; no reliable D call. Trimming took 2 bases from V and 5 from J, leaving 9 bases between them. The CDR3 sequence is 13 residues long. Per the germline V gene, CDR1 is SGHTA and CDR2 is FQGTGA. The CDR3 nucleotides read TGTGCCAGCAGCTTACATGGCCAAACTGAAGCTTTCTTT. Translation: CASSLHGQTEAFF.

This clone rates as medium-sized. The chain has TRBV2 and TRBJ2-2, with D tentatively TRBD1 (6 bases). The germline V and J ends were trimmed by 6 bases and 2 bases, with 16 bases remaining between them. CDR1 is SNHLY and CDR2 is FYNNEI in the germline V gene. CDR3 length: 16 amino acids. CDR3 in DNA: TGTGCCAGCAGGGGGGCGGACAGAACAAACACCGGGGAGCTGTTTTTT. Protein product: CASRGADRTNTGELFF.

The chain links TRBV29-1 to TRBJ1-2; no firm D call. Germline V gene lookup returns CDR1 SQVTM and CDR2 ANQGSEA. Trimming cost V 8 bases and J 0 bases, with 13 bases left between them. The CDR3 is 13 residues long. The CDR3 loop reads CSIWPGTNYGYTF. DNA of the CDR3: TGCAGCATTTGGCCAGGAACTAACTATGGCTACACCTTC. Supplemented by reference TRBV29-1 and TRBJ1-2, the full variable domain reads SAVISQKPSRDICQRGTSLTIQCQVDSQVTMMFWYRQQPGQSLTLIATANQGSEATYESGFVIDKFPISRPNLTFSTLTVSNMSPEDSSIYLCSIWPGTNYGYTFGSGTRLTVV.

This clone was counted only a few times. The chain uses TRBV19 and TRBJ1-1; weak D call: TRBD1 (6 bases). The CDR3 consists of 14 residues. V was shortened by 5 bases and J by 1 base, with 11 bases between the two germline ends. The V gene's germline CDR1 is LNHDA and CDR2 SQIVND (reference sequence). The CDR3 DNA follows: TGTGCCAGTAGTCCACCGACAGGGAACACTGAAGCTTTCTTT. This translates into CASSPPTGNTEAFF.

V and J are TRBV19 and TRBJ2-2; 7 bases are a match to TRBD1. CDR3 length equals 14 residues. In germline, CDR1 is LNHDA, CDR2 SQIVND (reference sequence). J gave up 8 bases and V 3 bases, and 6 bases lay outside the gene matches. CDR3 loop: CASSMGDRLGELFF. The CDR3 region has the DNA TGTGCCAGTAGTATGGGGGACAGACTAGGGGAGCTGTTTTTT.

This clone was observed a handful of times. The gene calls are TRBV2 and TRBJ1-2, with TRBD1 matching over 8 bases. The CDR3 loop spans 14 amino acids. Trimming cost V 2 bases and J 4 bases; bases outside gene matches: 3. The germline gives CDR1 SNHLY, CDR2 FYNNEI. The CDR3, as DNA: TGTGCCAGCAGTGAACAGGGGGCTAGCTATGGCTACACCTTC. Translation gives CASSEQGASYGYTF.